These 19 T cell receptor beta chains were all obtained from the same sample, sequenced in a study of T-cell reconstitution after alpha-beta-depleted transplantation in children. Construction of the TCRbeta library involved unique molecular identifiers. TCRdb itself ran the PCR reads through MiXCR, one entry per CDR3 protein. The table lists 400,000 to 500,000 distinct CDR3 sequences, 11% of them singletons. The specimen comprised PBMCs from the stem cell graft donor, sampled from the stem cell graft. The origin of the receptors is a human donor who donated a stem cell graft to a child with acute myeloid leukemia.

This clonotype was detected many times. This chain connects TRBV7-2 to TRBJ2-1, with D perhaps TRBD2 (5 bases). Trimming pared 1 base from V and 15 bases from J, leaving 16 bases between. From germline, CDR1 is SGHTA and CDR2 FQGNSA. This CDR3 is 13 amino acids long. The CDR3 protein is CASSLDPSSRLFF. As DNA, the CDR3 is TGTGCCAGCAGCTTAGATCCTAGCTCGAGGCTGTTCTTC.

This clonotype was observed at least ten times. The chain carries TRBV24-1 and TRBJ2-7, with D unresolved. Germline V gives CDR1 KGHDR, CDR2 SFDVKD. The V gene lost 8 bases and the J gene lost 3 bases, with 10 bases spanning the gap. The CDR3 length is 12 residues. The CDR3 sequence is CATTPGNYEQYV. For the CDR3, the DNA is TGTGCCACCACCCCAGGTAACTACGAGCAGTACGTC.

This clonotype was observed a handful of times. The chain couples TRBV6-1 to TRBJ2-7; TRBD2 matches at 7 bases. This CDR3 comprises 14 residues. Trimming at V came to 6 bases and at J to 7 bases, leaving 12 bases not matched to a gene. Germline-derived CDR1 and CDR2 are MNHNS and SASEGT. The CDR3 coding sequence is TGTGCCAGCAGCCAACAGCTGGGGGGGAGGGAGCAGTACTTC. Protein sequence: CASSQQLGGREQYF.

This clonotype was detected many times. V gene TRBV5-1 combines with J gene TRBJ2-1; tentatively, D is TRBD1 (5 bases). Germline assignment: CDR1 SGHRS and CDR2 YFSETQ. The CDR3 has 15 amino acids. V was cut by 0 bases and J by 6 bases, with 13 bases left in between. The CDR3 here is CASSLGQGRVNEQFF. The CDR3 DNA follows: TGCGCCAGCAGCTTGGGCCAGGGTCGAGTCAATGAGCAGTTCTTC.

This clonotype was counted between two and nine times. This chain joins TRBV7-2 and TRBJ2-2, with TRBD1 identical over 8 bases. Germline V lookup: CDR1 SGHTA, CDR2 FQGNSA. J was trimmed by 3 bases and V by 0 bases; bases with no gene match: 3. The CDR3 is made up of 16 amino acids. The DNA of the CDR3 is TGTGCCAGCAGCTTAGCGGCAGGGGGCCACACCGGGGAGCTGTTTTTT. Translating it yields CASSLAAGGHTGELFF.

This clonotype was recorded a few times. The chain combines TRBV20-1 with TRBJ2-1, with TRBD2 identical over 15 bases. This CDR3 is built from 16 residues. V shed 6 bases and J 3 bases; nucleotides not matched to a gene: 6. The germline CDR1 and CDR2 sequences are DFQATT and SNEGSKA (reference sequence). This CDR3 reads CSAAGLAGGYYNEQFF. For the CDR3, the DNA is TGCAGTGCAGCGGGACTAGCGGGGGGATACTACAATGAGCAGTTCTTC.

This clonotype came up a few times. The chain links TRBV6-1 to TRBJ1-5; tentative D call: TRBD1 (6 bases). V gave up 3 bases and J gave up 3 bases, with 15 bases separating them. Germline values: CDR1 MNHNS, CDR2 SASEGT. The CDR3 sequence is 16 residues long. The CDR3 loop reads CASSDLGAGSNQPQHF. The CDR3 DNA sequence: TGTGCCAGCAGTGATTTGGGGGCGGGATCCAATCAGCCCCAGCATTTT.

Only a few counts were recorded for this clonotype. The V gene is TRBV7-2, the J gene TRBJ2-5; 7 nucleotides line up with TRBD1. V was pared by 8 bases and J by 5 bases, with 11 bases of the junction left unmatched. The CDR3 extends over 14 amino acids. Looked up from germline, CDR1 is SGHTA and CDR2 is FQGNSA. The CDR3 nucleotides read TGTGCCAGCTCCAGACAGGGCTGGTTTGAGACCCAGTACTTC. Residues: CASSRQGWFETQYF.

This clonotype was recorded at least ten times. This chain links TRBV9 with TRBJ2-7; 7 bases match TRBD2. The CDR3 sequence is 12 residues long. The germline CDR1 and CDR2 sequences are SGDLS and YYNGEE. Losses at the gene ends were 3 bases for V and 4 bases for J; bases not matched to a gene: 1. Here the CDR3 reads CASSGGGYEQYV. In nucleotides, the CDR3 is TGTGCCAGCAGCGGCGGGGGTTACGAGCAGTACGTC.

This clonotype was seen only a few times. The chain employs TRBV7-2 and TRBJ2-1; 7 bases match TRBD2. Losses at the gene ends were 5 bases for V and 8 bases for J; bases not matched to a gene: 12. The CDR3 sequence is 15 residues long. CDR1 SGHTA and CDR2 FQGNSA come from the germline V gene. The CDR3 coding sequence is TGTGCCAGCAGCCCCACGGGAGGAGGGTTAGATGAGCAGTTCTTC. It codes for CASSPTGGGLDEQFF.

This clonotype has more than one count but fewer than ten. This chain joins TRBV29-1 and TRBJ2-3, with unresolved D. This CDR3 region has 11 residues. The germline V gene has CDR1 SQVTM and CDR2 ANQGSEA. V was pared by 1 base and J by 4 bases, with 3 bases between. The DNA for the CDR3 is TGCAGCGTTGAAGGTTCAGATACGCAGTATTTT. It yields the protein CSVEGSDTQYF.

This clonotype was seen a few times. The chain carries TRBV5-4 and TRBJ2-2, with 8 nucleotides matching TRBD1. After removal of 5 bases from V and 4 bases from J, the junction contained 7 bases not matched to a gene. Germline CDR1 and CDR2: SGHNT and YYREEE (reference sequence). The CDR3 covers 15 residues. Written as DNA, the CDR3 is TGTGCCAGCAGGGCCGGGACAGGAGTCACCGGGGAGCTGTTTTTT. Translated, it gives CASRAGTGVTGELFF.

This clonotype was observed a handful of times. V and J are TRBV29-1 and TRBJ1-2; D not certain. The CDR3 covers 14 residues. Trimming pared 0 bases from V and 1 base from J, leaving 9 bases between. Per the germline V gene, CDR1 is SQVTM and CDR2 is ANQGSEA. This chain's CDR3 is CSVEDQHSNYGYTF. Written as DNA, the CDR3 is TGCAGCGTTGAAGACCAACACAGTAACTATGGCTACACCTTC.

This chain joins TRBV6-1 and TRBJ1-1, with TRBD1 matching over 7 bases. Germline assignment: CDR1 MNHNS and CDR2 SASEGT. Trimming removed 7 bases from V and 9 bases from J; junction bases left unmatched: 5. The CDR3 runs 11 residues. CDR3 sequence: CASIDRVQAFF. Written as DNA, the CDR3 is TGTGCCAGCATAGACAGGGTACAAGCTTTCTTT.

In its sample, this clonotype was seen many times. The CDR3: CASSIGLATDTQYF. The CDR3 bases are TGTGCCAGCAGCATTGGACTAGCAACAGATACGCAGTATTTT. The chain uses TRBV7-2 and TRBJ2-3, with 8 bases aligning to TRBD2. Germline CDR1 SGHTA, CDR2 FQGNSA. V lost 5 bases to trimming and J lost 3 bases; unmatched junction nucleotides: 4. The CDR3 has 14 residues.

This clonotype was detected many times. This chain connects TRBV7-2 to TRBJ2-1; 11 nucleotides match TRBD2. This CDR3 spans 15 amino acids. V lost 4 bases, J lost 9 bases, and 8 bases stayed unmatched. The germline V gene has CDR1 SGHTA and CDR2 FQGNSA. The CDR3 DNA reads TGTGCCAGCAGCTCTACTAGCGGGAGAATTGGTGAGCAGTTCTTC. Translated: CASSSTSGRIGEQFF.

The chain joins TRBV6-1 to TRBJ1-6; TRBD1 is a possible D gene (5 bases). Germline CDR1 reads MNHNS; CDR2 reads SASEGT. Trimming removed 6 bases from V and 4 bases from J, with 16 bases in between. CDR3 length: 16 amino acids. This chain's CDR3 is CASSLTGQGYNSPLHF. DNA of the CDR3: TGTGCCAGCAGCCTCACCGGCCAGGGATATAATTCACCCCTCCACTTT.

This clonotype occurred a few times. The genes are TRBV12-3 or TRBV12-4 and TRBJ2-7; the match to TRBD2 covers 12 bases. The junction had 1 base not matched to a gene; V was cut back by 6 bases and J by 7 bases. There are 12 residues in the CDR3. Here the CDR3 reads CASSTSGGEQYV. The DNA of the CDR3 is TGTGCCAGCAGCACTAGCGGGGGGGAGCAGTACGTC.

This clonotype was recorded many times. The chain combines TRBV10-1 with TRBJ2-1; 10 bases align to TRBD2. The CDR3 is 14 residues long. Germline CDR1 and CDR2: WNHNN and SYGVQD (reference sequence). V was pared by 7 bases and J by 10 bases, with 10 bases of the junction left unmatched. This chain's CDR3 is CASMASGGSEEQFF. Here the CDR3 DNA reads TGCGCCAGCATGGCTAGCGGGGGTTCGGAGGAGCAGTTCTTC.